This TCR beta chain was obtained from a study of regulatory and conventional T cells in RAG deficiency. The junction had 0 bases not matched to a gene; V was cut back by 0 bases and J by 1 base. Germline lookup yields CDR1 SGHDT and CDR2 YYEEEE. The CDR3 spans 16 residues. Assay: immunoSEQ multiplex PCR; the TCRdb copy retains only in-frame clones and omits some. Among more than 5,000 clones listed, roughly 90% were seen once. The sequenced sample consisted of CD8+ T cells sorted from blood. This receptor was identified in a human donor with RAG deficiency presenting as severe combined immunodeficiency. The rearrangement links TRBV5-6 to TRBJ2-2; 10 bases map to TRBD2. CDR3 in DNA: TGTGCCAGCAGCTTGGGACTAGCGGGGAACACCGGGGAGCTGTTTTTT. This encodes CASSLGLAGNTGELFF.